The next 26 T cell receptor beta chains were all read from a single sample in a study of blood T cell repertoires in COVID-19. Sequencing used immunoSEQ multiplex PCR; TCRdb keeps in-frame clones, though not all of them. The sample carries about 80,000 clones, approximately 82% recorded once. Sequenced input: peripheral blood. These receptors came from an older woman with acute or convalescent COVID-19.

The chain is built from TRBV3-1 (or the pseudogene TRBV3-2) and TRBJ2-7; TRBD1 aligns across 7 bases. Germline assignment: CDR1 LGHDT and CDR2 YNNKEL (reference sequence). The ends lost 6 bases at V and 3 bases at J; junction bases unmatched: 14. CDR3 length equals 16 residues. CDR3 DNA: TGTGCCAGCAGGCCCAACGGACAGGCCACCATCTACGAGCAGTACTTC. This translates into CASRPNGQATIYEQYF.

This clone came up a few times. This chain links TRBV19 with TRBJ2-1; 8 bases fit TRBD1. V lost 4 bases and J lost 6; bases outside the gene matches: 8. The CDR3 has 15 amino acids. Germline assignment: CDR1 LNHDA and CDR2 SQIVND (reference sequence). The CDR3 is CASSTPGTGINEQFF. CDR3 DNA sequence: TGTGCCAGTAGTACACCCGGGACAGGTATCAATGAGCAGTTCTTC.

The chain joins TRBV4-2 to TRBJ1-6; D uncertain. Deletions cut 4 bases from V and 7 bases from J, with 8 bases between. Germline V gives CDR1 LGHNA, CDR2 YNFKEQ. The CDR3 covers 13 residues. CDR3 residues: CASSLFSNSPLHF. The DNA of the CDR3 is TGTGCCAGCAGCCTCTTTTCGAATTCACCCCTCCACTTT.

This chain uses TRBV5-1 with TRBJ2-3, with D unresolved. Germline V gene sequence: CDR1 SGHRS, CDR2 YFSETQ. The CDR3 runs 16 residues. Trimming took off 0 bases at V and 8 bases at J, with 19 bases between the two ends. The CDR3 DNA sequence: TGCGCCAGCAGCTTGGATATGGTCAGCACAGAAGGTACGCAGTATTTT. Its translation is CASSLDMVSTEGTQYF.

The V call is TRBV9, the J call TRBJ2-7, with 7 bases aligning to TRBD2. Unmatched junction bases numbered 14, after V lost 7 bases and J lost 4 bases. Germline V gene sequence: CDR1 SGDLS, CDR2 YYNGEE. CDR3 length equals 15 residues. The CDR3 loop reads CASGEGGSDAYEQYF. The CDR3 DNA sequence: TGTGCCAGCGGGGAGGGCGGTTCCGATGCTTACGAGCAGTACTTC. Full variable domain (remainder filled in from reference TRBV9 and TRBJ2-7): DSGVTQTPKHLITATGQRVTLRCSPRSGDLSVYWYQQSLDQGLQFLIQYYNGEERAKGNILERFSAQQFPDLHSELNLSSLELGDSALYFCASGEGGSDAYEQYFGPGTRLTVT.

The rearrangement uses TRBV5-4 and TRBJ1-1; a weak D match, TRBD1 (5 bases). Trimming took 4 bases from V and 7 from J, leaving 20 bases between them. Germline V lookup: CDR1 SGHNT, CDR2 YYREEE (reference sequence). The CDR3 loop spans 15 amino acids. The CDR3 coding sequence is TGTGCCAGCAGCCGTAAAACGGGGGGGGATGGTGAAGCTTTCTTT. Translation: CASSRKTGGDGEAFF.

The chain links TRBV7-3 to TRBJ2-2, with 13 bases fitting TRBD2. The V gene's germline CDR1 is SGHTA and CDR2 FQGTGA. This CDR3 is built from 15 residues. Trimming took 4 bases from V and 5 from J; bases not matched to a gene: 1. The CDR3 loop is CASSSLAGGTGELFF. In DNA form, the CDR3 reads TGTGCCAGCAGCTCACTAGCGGGAGGGACCGGGGAGCTGTTTTTT.

A few counts support this clone. The chain has TRBV6-5 and TRBJ1-5; 7 positions agree with TRBD1. The CDR3 has 14 amino acids. V lost 4 bases to trimming and J lost 2 bases; unmatched junction nucleotides: 2. Germline CDR1 MNHEY, CDR2 SVGAGI. CDR3 in amino acids: CASSFDRGNQPQHF. For the CDR3, the DNA is TGTGCCAGCAGTTTCGACAGGGGCAATCAGCCCCAGCATTTT.

The rearrangement links TRBV2 to TRBJ2-7; D remains ambiguous. Trimming took 6 bases from V and 0 from J, leaving 9 bases between them. CDR3 size: 13 residues. Germline-derived CDR1 and CDR2 are SNHLY and FYNNEI. The CDR3 protein is CASSLRSSYEQYF. Written as DNA, the CDR3 is TGTGCCAGCAGCTTGAGGAGCTCCTACGAGCAGTACTTC.

The J gene is TRBJ2-2, the V gene TRBV11-2; D gene uncertain. CDR1 is SGHAT, CDR2 FQNNGV, per germline. Trimming pared 5 bases from V and 0 bases from J, leaving 10 bases between. The CDR3 runs to 15 residues. The CDR3 sequence is CASSLAIANTGELFF. CDR3 DNA: TGTGCCAGCAGCCTTGCGATCGCGAACACCGGGGAGCTGTTTTTT.

This clone was seen only once. V usage is TRBV30 and J usage is TRBJ2-3, with no clear D. The ends were cut back, 2 bases at V and 1 base at J, with 16 bases in the middle. CDR1 and CDR2 (germline): GTSNPN, SVGIG (reference sequence). The CDR3 totals 16 residues. The CDR3 spells CAWSSPVSGGTDTQYF. Here the CDR3 DNA reads TGTGCCTGGAGTAGCCCCGTTTCCGGTGGCACAGATACGCAGTATTTT. The full variable domain, in which reference TRBV30 and TRBJ2-3 provide the parts outside the CDR3, is SQTIHQWPATLVQPVGSPLSLECTVEGTSNPNLYWYRQAAGRGLQLLFYSVGIGQISSEVPQNLSASRPQDRQFILSSKKLLLSDSGFYLCAWSSPVSGGTDTQYFGPGTRLTVL.

The chain is built from TRBV7-4 and TRBJ1-5; the D gene is possibly TRBD1 (6 bases). Trimming removed 2 bases from V and 1 base from J, with 12 bases in between. Germline CDR1 reads SGHVT; CDR2 reads SQSDAQ. This CDR3 has 16 residues. CDR3 region: CASSLHRERSNQPQHF. The CDR3 DNA is TGTGCCAGCAGCTTACACAGGGAAAGGAGCAATCAGCCCCAGCATTTT.

The chain carries TRBV29-1 and TRBJ1-2, with TRBD1 matching 9 bases. The CDR3 extends over 15 amino acids. Germline-derived CDR1 and CDR2 are SQVTM and ANQGSEA. Germline trimming cut 5 bases from V and 6 bases from J; bases unmatched to any gene: 13. The CDR3 spells CSVPGGDRDDHGYTF. The CDR3 DNA sequence: TGCAGCGTTCCAGGAGGGGACAGGGACGATCATGGCTACACCTTC.

This sequence joins TRBV5-1 and TRBJ1-6; D is undetermined. The V gene's germline CDR1 is SGHRS and CDR2 YFSETQ. The V gene lost 0 bases and the J gene lost 4 bases, with 14 bases spanning the gap. The CDR3 is made up of 17 amino acids. CDR3 residues: CASSLAPEGFYNSPLHF. The DNA of the CDR3 is TGCGCCAGCAGCTTGGCCCCGGAGGGATTTTATAATTCACCCCTCCACTTT.

This clone was seen ten or more times. The rearrangement joins TRBV5-3 to TRBJ1-1; TRBD1 matches 9 bases. TRBV5-3 is sorted into the ORF group, with uncertain function. This CDR3 spans 17 amino acids. With 4 bases clipped from V and 1 base from J, the junction kept 11 bases outside the gene matches. The CDR3 region is CARSAGTGNIGNTEAFF. The CDR3 DNA is TGTGCCAGAAGCGCGGGGACAGGGAACATCGGGAACACTGAAGCTTTCTTT.

This CDR3 reads CSASSLGTVLRNEQFF. The DNA for the CDR3 is TGCAGTGCTAGTTCCCTAGGGACTGTTCTCCGAAATGAGCAGTTCTTC. The V gene is TRBV20-1, the J gene TRBJ2-1, with D possibly being TRBD2 (6 bases). CDR3 length equals 16 residues. Germline CDR1 DFQATT, CDR2 SNEGSKA (reference sequence). V was cut by 3 bases and J by 7 bases, with 22 bases left in between.

This rearrangement joins TRBV18 to TRBJ1-1, with a weak D call TRBD1 (5 bases). The germline CDR1 and CDR2 sequences are KGHSH and LQKENI. With 0 bases removed from V and 0 bases from J, the gap between germline ends came to 11 bases. The CDR3 is made up of 16 amino acids. CDR3 DNA: TGTGCCAGCTCACCACCGTCGCCAGGGATGAACACTGAAGCTTTCTTT. Translating gives CASSPPSPGMNTEAFF. The full variable domain, with the rest looked up from reference TRBV18 and TRBJ1-1, is NAGVMQNPRHLVRRRGQEARLRCSPMKGHSHVYWYRQLPEEGLKFMVYLQKENIIDESGMPKERFSAEFPKEGPSILRIQQVVRGDSAAYFCASSPPSPGMNTEAFFGQGTRLTVV.

The chain has TRBV6-5 and TRBJ1-1; D possibly corresponds to TRBD1 (6 bases). Trimming removed 7 bases from V and 3 bases from J, with 15 bases in between. The CDR3 is 14 residues long. Germline V gives CDR1 MNHEY, CDR2 SVGAGI. CDR3 amino acids: CASTYWSGDTEAFF. For the CDR3, the DNA is TGTGCCAGCACCTACTGGTCAGGGGACACTGAAGCTTTCTTT.

This clone was observed a single time. The chain couples TRBV7-2 to TRBJ2-3; a weak D match, TRBD2 (6 bases). The V gene's germline CDR1 is SGHTA and CDR2 FQGNSA. The germline V and J ends were trimmed by 1 base and 5 bases, with 16 bases remaining between them. CDR3 size: 16 residues. CDR3 nucleotide sequence: TGTGCCAGCAGCTTAGTACCAACGGGAGCGAAAGATACGCAGTATTTT. Its protein is CASSLVPTGAKDTQYF.

The chain couples TRBV24-1 to TRBJ2-2; 7 bases fit TRBD1. The V segment lost 5 bases and the J segment 4 bases; nucleotides outside the gene matches: 3. CDR1 is KGHDR, CDR2 SFDVKD, per germline. This CDR3 region has 14 residues. The CDR3 DNA reads TGTGCCACCAGTGGACAGGGTTCCACCGGGGAGCTGTTTTTT. Translated: CATSGQGSTGELFF.

V is TRBV29-1 and J is TRBJ1-1; D may be TRBD1 (5 bases). The V end lost 7 bases, the J end lost 2 bases, and 14 bases lay between the germline ends. Germline-derived CDR1 and CDR2 are SQVTM and ANQGSEA. The CDR3 contains 13 residues. The CDR3 DNA sequence: TGCAGCGCTAGGGGACTTTCCAACACTGAAGCTTTCTTT. Translated, it gives CSARGLSNTEAFF.

This clone was seen a handful of times. This chain joins TRBV5-6 and TRBJ1-2, with 7 bases matching TRBD1. The CDR3 is 14 residues long. The V segment lost 3 bases and the J segment 4 bases; nucleotides outside the gene matches: 6. CDR1 is SGHDT and CDR2 is YYEEEE in the germline V gene. CDR3 in amino acids: CASSWGQKTYGYTF. CDR3 DNA sequence: TGTGCCAGCAGCTGGGGACAGAAGACCTATGGCTACACCTTC.

This chain uses TRBV19 with TRBJ2-2; 11 positions agree with TRBD2. Per the germline V gene, CDR1 is LNHDA and CDR2 is SQIVND (reference sequence). V shed 6 bases, J shed 7 bases, and the junction held 7 bases outside the gene matches. The CDR3 totals 15 residues. CDR3 nucleotides: TGTGCCAGTAGACTTGGACTAGCGGGCCTCGGGGAGCTGTTTTTT. The encoded protein is CASRLGLAGLGELFF.

CDR3 protein: CASSPRTGEEETQYF. The CDR3, as DNA: TGTGCCAGCAGTCCCAGGACAGGGGAGGAAGAGACCCAGTACTTC. The chain combines TRBV7-9 with TRBJ2-5; TRBD1 agrees at 9 bases. In germline, CDR1 is SEHNR, CDR2 FQNEAQ (reference sequence). The CDR3 contains 15 residues. V shed 6 bases and J 3 bases; nucleotides not matched to a gene: 8.

The genes are TRBV19 and TRBJ1-4; 9 bases are shared with TRBD1. V shed 2 bases, J shed 8 bases, and the junction held 6 bases outside the gene matches. CDR1 and CDR2 from the germline V gene are LNHDA and SQIVND (reference sequence). The CDR3 runs to 15 residues. The CDR3 reads CASSITGTGYEKLFF. CDR3 bases: TGTGCCAGTAGTATAACTGGGACAGGGTACGAAAAACTGTTTTTT.

The genes are TRBV12-5 and TRBJ2-5, with D unclear. This CDR3 region has 14 residues. Germline CDR1 reads LGHNT; CDR2 reads FRNRAP. The V end lost 0 bases, the J end lost 3 bases, and 8 bases lay between the germline ends. The CDR3: CASGLVARKETQYF. DNA of the CDR3: TGTGCTAGTGGTTTGGTGGCCAGAAAAGAGACCCAGTACTTC.